This TCR beta chain was found in a study of vaccination and CD4 T cells after COVID-19. Turning to the study itself: Overlapping spike peptides from SARS-CoV-2, HCoV-NL63, HCoV-OC43 and HCoV-229E served to stimulate the cells.

On this clonotype: Its antigen is not identified.

Noted time point: late sampling 161 to 241 days after vaccination in a few convalescent patients. Treatment specified: roughly 10-day PBMC culture with coronavirus spike peptide pools or control peptides (ViraFEST assay). Sequence data for DNA of cultured CD4+ T cells were generated by the Oncomine TCR Beta short-read assay. TCRdb recomputed calls from the PCR reads with MiXCR, one row per CDR3 protein. The sample lists 20,000 or so distinct CDR3 sequences; 30% to 45% were seen once. The CDR3 extends over 15 amino acids. V lost 1 base, J lost 3 bases, and 13 bases lay in between. CDR1 and CDR2 (germline): SGHDT, YYEEEE.

The receptor was derived from a human donor who had recovered from COVID-19. The gene calls are TRBV5-6 and TRBJ2-5, with a weak D call TRBD1 (6 bases). The specimen comprised CD4+ T cells from blood, cultured in vitro, sampled about 7 months after SARS-CoV-2 vaccination. In nucleotides, the CDR3 is TGTGCCAGCAGCTTGTATTGGGGGCAGAAAGAGACCCAGTACTTC. It is translated as CASSLYWGQKETQYF.